One and the same sample provided the 21 T cell receptor beta chains below, sequenced in a study of monozygotic twins with inflammatory bowel disease. Reprocessing the 5' RACE reads, TCRdb reports a single entry for every CDR3 protein and omits DNA. This table holds about 380,000 distinct CDR3 sequences. The sequencing sample was made of blood. These receptors all stem from a human donor with ulcerative colitis or Crohn's disease, or a healthy co-twin of an affected twin (not recorded which).

This chain joins TRBV5-1 and TRBJ2-3. Germline CDR1 and CDR2: SGHRS and YFSETQ. The length of the CDR3 is 12 residues. CDR3 amino acids: CASSLAGDTQYF. Supplemented by reference TRBV5-1 and TRBJ2-3, the full variable domain reads KAGVTQTPRYLIKTRGQQVTLSCSPISGHRSVSWYQQTPGQGLQFLFEYFSETQRNKGNFPGRFSGRQFSNSRSEMNVSTLELGDSALYLCASSLAGDTQYFGPGTRLTVL.

This sequence joins TRBV7-7 and TRBJ2-5; TCRdb designates TRBD1, a call that cannot be tested without DNA. This CDR3 contains 16 residues. Germline CDR1 and CDR2: SSHAT and FNYEAQ (reference sequence). The CDR3 is CASSLVPQGPQETQYF. Variable domain in full (rest from reference TRBV7-7 and TRBJ2-5): GAGVSQSPRYKVTKRGQDVTLRCDPISSHATLYWYQQALGQGPEFLTYFNYEAQPDKSGLPSDRFSAERPEGSISTLTIQRTEQRDSAMYRCASSLVPQGPQETQYFGPGTRLLVL.

V usage is TRBV5-1 and J usage is TRBJ2-1; TCRdb returns TRBD1, unconfirmable since there is no DNA. This CDR3 region has 16 residues. CDR1 and CDR2 (germline): SGHRS, YFSETQ. The CDR3 region is CASSLVPPSQLNEQFF.

This chain joins TRBV4-3 and TRBJ2-3; TCRdb proposes TRBD1, but this gene call is untestable without DNA. CDR3 length equals 14 residues. Germline assignment: CDR1 LGHNA and CDR2 YSLEER. CDR3 amino acids: CASSQDHQQGAQYF.

The chain links TRBV4-2 to TRBJ2-7; the TCRdb D gene call, TRBD1, has no DNA to confirm it. This CDR3 region has 14 residues. In germline, CDR1 is LGHNA, CDR2 YNFKEQ. CDR3 in amino acids: CASSQERAGDEQYF.

V and J are TRBV7-3 and TRBJ2-1. Germline-derived CDR1 and CDR2 are SGHTA and FQGTGA. The CDR3 is 16 amino acids. CDR3 amino acids: CASSLTSGFSSNEQFF.

The chain combines TRBV7-9 with TRBJ1-6; as DNA is missing, the TRBD1 call by TCRdb cannot be tested. CDR1 and CDR2 from the germline V gene are SEHNR and FQNEAQ (reference sequence). The CDR3 consists of 14 residues. This CDR3 reads CASSAGTDGSPLHF.

The chain combines TRBV4-1 with TRBJ2-7; TCRdb's D gene call, TRBD1, goes unchecked for lack of DNA. The CDR3 spans 15 residues. Germline V gene lookup returns CDR1 MGHRA and CDR2 YSYEKL. CDR3 protein: CASSQEAGVPYEQYF.

This CDR3 is CASSQYIGYLFNEQFF. The chain uses TRBV14 and TRBJ2-1. Germline V gene data show CDR1 as SGHDN and CDR2 as FVKESK. This CDR3 has 16 residues.

The CDR3 loop reads CASTYSPEAFF. The chain uses TRBV28 and TRBJ1-1. The CDR3 spans 11 residues. Per the germline V gene, CDR1 is MDHEN and CDR2 is SYDVKM.

The V gene is TRBV20-1, the J gene TRBJ1-1. The germline V gene has CDR1 DFQATT and CDR2 SNEGSKA (reference sequence). The CDR3 is made up of 13 amino acids. The CDR3 sequence: CSARPDSNTEAFF.

This chain uses TRBV5-1 with TRBJ1-6; lacking DNA, the TRBD1 call made by TCRdb goes unchecked. The CDR3 is 14 residues long. CDR1 and CDR2 from the germline V gene are SGHRS and YFSETQ. The CDR3: CASSSGTGDSPLHF.

V is TRBV15 and J is TRBJ1-5. Germline loops: CDR1 LNHNV, CDR2 YYDKDF (reference sequence). The CDR3 sequence is 15 residues long. CDR3: CATSRDLLTDQPQHF. Full variable domain (remainder filled in from reference TRBV15 and TRBJ1-5): DAMVIQNPRYQVTQFGKPVTLSCSQTLNHNVMYWYQQKSSQAPKLLFHYYDKDFNNEADTPDNFQSRRPNTSFCFLDIRSPGLGDTAMYLCATSRDLLTDQPQHFGDGTRLSIL.

The chain is built from TRBV20-1 and TRBJ2-3; as DNA is missing, the TRBD1 call by TCRdb cannot be tested. CDR1 and CDR2 from the germline V gene are DFQATT and SNEGSKA (reference sequence). The CDR3 contains 15 residues. This CDR3 reads CSASLGGVPTDTQYF.

The CDR3 spells CASAMGEKLFF. The V gene is TRBV7-9, the J gene TRBJ1-4. The CDR3 has 11 amino acids. CDR1 SEHNR and CDR2 FQNEAQ come from the germline V gene (reference sequence).

The genes are TRBV6-1 and TRBJ2-5; TCRdb returns TRBD2, unconfirmable since there is no DNA. Germline CDR1 MNHNS, CDR2 SASEGT. CDR3 length: 17 residues. The CDR3 reads CASSPEGKGAYQETQYF.

This chain joins TRBV9 and TRBJ2-5; as DNA is missing, the TRBD2 call by TCRdb cannot be tested. The V gene's germline CDR1 is SGDLS and CDR2 YYNGEE. The CDR3 runs to 14 residues. The CDR3 is CASSVREVGETQYF.

The chain employs TRBV11-2 and TRBJ1-4. Germline V gene lookup returns CDR1 SGHAT and CDR2 FQNNGV. The CDR3 sequence is 15 residues long. CDR3 amino acids: CASSLGRQGIGKLFF. Full variable domain (missing parts from reference TRBV11-2 and TRBJ1-4): EAGVAQSPRYKIIEKRQSVAFWCNPISGHATLYWYQQILGQGPKLLIQFQNNGVVDDSQLPKDRFSAERLKGVDSTLKIQPAKLEDSAVYLCASSLGRQGIGKLFFGSGTQLSVL.

V gene TRBV7-7 combines with J gene TRBJ2-5; there is no DNA to check the TCRdb D call of TRBD2. This CDR3 has 16 amino acids. The V gene's germline CDR1 is SSHAT and CDR2 FNYEAQ (reference sequence). The CDR3 protein is CASSLATPGLQETQYF.

The CDR3 is CASSLGPRTSGERKETQYF. This chain connects TRBV7-2 to TRBJ2-5; TCRdb proposes TRBD2, but this gene call is untestable without DNA. The germline CDR1 and CDR2 sequences are SGHTA and FQGNSA. CDR3 length equals 19 residues.

J is TRBJ2-7 and V is TRBV4-3; no DNA is available, so the TRBD1 call from TCRdb remains unchecked. This CDR3 contains 16 residues. From germline, CDR1 is LGHNA and CDR2 YSLEER. CDR3 residues: CASSQVGHGVPYEQYF.